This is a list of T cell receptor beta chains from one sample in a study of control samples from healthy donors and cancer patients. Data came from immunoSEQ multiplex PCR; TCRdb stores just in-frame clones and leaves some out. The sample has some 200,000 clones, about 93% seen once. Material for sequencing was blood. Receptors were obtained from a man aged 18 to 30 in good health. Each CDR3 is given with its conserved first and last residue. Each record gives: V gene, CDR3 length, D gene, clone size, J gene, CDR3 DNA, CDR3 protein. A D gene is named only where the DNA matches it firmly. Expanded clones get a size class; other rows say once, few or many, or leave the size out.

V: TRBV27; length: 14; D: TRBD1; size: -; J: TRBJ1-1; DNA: TGTGCCAGCAGTGCAGACAGGGGACTTACCGAAGCTTTCTTT; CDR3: CASSADRGLTEAFF
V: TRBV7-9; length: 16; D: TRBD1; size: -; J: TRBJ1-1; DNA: TGTGCCAGCAGCCCCCGGGACAGCGACTTGGACACTGAAGCTTTCTTT; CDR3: CASSPRDSDLDTEAFF
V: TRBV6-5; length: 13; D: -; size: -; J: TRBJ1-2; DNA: TGTGCCAGCGTCCGGGTGGCGGACTATGGCTACACCTTC; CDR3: CASVRVADYGYTF
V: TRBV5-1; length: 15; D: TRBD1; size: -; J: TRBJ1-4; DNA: TGCGCCAGCAGCTTGGAGACAGGGGCTAGTGGAAAACTGTTTTTT; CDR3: CASSLETGASGKLFF
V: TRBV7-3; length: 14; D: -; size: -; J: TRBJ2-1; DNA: TGTGCCAGCAGCCCGACCGGGACCTACAATGAGCAGTTCTTC; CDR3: CASSPTGTYNEQFF
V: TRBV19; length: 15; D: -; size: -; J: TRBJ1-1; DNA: TGTGCCAGTAGTATATCCGCCGGGAGTTCCTCACAAGCTTTCTTT; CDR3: CASSISAGSSSQAFF
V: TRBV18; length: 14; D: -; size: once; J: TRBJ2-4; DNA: TGTGCCAGCTCAGTCCCGGGGGCGCAGGGCATTCAGTACTTC; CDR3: CASSVPGAQGIQYF
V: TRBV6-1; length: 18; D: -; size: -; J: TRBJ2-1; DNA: TGTGCCAGCAGTGCCTTGACAGTTGATTCCTTCCAACTCAATGAGCAGTTCTTC; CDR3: CASSALTVDSFQLNEQFF
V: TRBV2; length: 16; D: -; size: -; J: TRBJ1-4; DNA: TGTGCCAGCAGGGAAGACTCTGGAAGAACTAATGAAAAACTGTTTTTT; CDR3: CASREDSGRTNEKLFF
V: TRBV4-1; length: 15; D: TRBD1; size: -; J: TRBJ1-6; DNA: TGCGCCAGCAGCCTATGGACAGGGGTCGAATCACCCCTCCACTTT; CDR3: CASSLWTGVESPLHF
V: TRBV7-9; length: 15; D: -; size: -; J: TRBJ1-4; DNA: TGTGCCAGCAGCTTACCACGGCCCGGCAATGAAAAACTGTTTTTT; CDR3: CASSLPRPGNEKLFF
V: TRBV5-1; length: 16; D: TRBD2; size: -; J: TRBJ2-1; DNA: TGCGCCAGCAGCTTGGAACTAGCGGGGGGGCCGGATGAGCAGTTCTTC; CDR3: CASSLELAGGPDEQFF
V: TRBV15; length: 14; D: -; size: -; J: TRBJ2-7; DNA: TGTGCCACCAGCAGAGACAGGGGGGTTTACGAGCAGTACTTC; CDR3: CATSRDRGVYEQYF
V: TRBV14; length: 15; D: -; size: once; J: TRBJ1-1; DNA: TGTGCCAGCAGCCCCTGGGGCCGGGGGAACACTGAAGCTTTCTTT; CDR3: CASSPWGRGNTEAFF
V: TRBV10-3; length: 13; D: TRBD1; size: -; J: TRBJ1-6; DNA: TGTGCCATCAGCGACAGGGATGATTCACCCCTCCACTTT; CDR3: CAISDRDDSPLHF
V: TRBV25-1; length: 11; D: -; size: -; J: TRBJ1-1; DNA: TGTGCCAGCAGAACGAGGACTGAAGCTTTCTTT; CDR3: CASRTRTEAFF
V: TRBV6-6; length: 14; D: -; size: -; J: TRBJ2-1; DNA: TGTGCCAGCATGGCTACCGGGGTTGTAAATGAGCAGTTCTTC; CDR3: CASMATGVVNEQFF
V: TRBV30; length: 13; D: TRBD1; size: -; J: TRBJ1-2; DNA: TGTGCCTGGAGCCCGGGGACAGGGTATGGCTACACCTTC; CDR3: CAWSPGTGYGYTF
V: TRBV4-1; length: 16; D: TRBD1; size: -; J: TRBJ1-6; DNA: TGCGCCAGCAGCCAAGAAGGAGGGGGCCGTAATTCACCCCTCCACTTT; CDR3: CASSQEGGGRNSPLHF
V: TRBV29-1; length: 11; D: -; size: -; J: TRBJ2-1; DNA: TGCAGCATAGTCTCCTACAATGAGCAGTTCTTC; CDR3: CSIVSYNEQFF
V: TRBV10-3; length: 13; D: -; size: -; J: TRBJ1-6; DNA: TGTGCCATCAGTGGGGCCGCAGATTCACCCCTCCACTTT; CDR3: CAISGAADSPLHF
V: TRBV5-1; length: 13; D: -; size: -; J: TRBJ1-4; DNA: TGCGCCAGCAGCTTGGACATCCATGAAAAACTGTTTTTT; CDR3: CASSLDIHEKLFF
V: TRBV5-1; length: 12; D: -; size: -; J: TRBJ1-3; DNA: TGCGCCAGCAGCGCACAGGGAAACACCATATATTTT; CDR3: CASSAQGNTIYF
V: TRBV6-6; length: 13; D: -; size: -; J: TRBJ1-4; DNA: TGTGCCAGCAGTTACTCGGGTATTGAAAAACTGTTTTTT; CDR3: CASSYSGIEKLFF
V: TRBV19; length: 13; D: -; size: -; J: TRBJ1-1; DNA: TGTGCCAGTAATAACGTTGGGCCGTATGAAGCTTTCTTT; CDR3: CASNNVGPYEAFF
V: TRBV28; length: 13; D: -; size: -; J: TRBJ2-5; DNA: TGTGCCAGCAGTTCTGGACTGCAAGAGACCCAGTACTTC; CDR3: CASSSGLQETQYF
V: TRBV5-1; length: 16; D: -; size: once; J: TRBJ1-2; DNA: TGCGCCAGCAGCGGGTGGTTACAGGAGACTAACTATGGCTACACCTTC; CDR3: CASSGWLQETNYGYTF
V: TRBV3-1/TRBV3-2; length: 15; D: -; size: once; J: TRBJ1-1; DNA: TGTGCCAGCAGCCAAGTCGGTAGTAGGCAAGACGAAGCTTTCTTT; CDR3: CASSQVGSRQDEAFF